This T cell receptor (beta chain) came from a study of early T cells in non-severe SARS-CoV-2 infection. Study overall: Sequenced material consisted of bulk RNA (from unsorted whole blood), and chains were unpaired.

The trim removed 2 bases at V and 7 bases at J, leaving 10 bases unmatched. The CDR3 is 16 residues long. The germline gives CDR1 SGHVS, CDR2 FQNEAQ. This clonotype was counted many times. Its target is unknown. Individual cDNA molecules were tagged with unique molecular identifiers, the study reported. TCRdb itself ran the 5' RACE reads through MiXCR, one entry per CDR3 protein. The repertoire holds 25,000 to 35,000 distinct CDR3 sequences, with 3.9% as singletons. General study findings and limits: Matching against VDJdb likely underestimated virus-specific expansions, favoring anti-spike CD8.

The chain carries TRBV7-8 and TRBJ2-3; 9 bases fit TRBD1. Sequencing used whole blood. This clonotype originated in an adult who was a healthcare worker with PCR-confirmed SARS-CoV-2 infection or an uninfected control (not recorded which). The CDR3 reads CASSLSGTGTRNTQYF. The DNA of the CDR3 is TGTGCCAGCAGCTTATCGGGGACAGGGACGAGGAATACGCAGTATTTT.